The source of this T cell receptor (beta chain) is a study of T cells after yellow fever vaccination. Study results and caveats: Overlap between CD4 and CD8 compartments was detected for a small share of clonotypes.

TCRdb ran MiXCR on the 5' RACE reads and lists one entry per CDR3 protein. The table has about 340,000 distinct CDR3 sequences, approximately 12% seen once. The germline CDR1 and CDR2 sequences are MNHEY and SVGEGT. CDR3 length equals 12 residues. The ends were cut back, 2 bases at V and 11 bases at J, with 10 bases in the middle. Turning to this clonotype: Its target is not known.

Source: CD4+ T cells sorted from PBMCs, taken 15 days after the yellow fever booster vaccination. The chain combines TRBV6-2 or TRBV6-3 with TRBJ1-5; a possible D gene is TRBD1 (5 bases). This TCR was recovered from a man aged 18 to 29 who received the YFV17D yellow fever vaccine. CDR3: CASSYGPRAQHF. The DNA for the CDR3 is TGTGCCAGCAGTTACGGCCCCAGGGCCCAGCATTTT.